This T cell receptor (beta chain) comes out of a study of technical replicates of blood from several donors (dated by TCRdb to the late 2010s). The method was the immunoSEQ multiplex PCR assay. Held by TCRdb, this immuneACCESS table contains in-frame sequences only and omits some clones. Under half of the omission traces to an unresolved V gene where checked; the cause of the rest is unknown. Across this sample there are under 85,000 clones, with 93% seen only once. 0.24% of the sample comes from the top ten. For CDR1 and CDR2, the germline V gene lists MNHNS and SASEGT. Relative to germline, V is 1 base shorter and J is 4 bases shorter, with 11 bases between their ends. The CDR3, from cysteine to phenylalanine, totals 15 residues. Left in the record is the CDR3 DNA by itself, 45 bases read in frame from the first base. To note about this clone: Its antigen target is currently unknown. No qualities accompany the bases; no much larger clone lies one base away.

The sequence was collected from a human donor in good health. The sample taken for sequencing was T cells isolated from PBMCs. This chain joins TRBV6-1 to TRBJ1-5, with the identity of the D gene unclear. The CDR3 region has the sequence CASSEGEGWNQPQHF. Here is the DNA: TGTGCCAGCAGTGAAGGTGAGGGATGGAATCAGCCCCAGCATTTT.